This T cell receptor beta chain was captured in a study of PD-1 blockade in classical Hodgkin lymphoma. Notes on the study in general: Patients newly diagnosed and complete responders had comparable baseline diversity.

Germline assignment: CDR1 SGHNT and CDR2 YYREEE (reference sequence). Trimming stripped 3 bases from V and 13 bases from J, with 19 bases between. CDR3 length equals 13 residues. As regards this clone: Its antigen is not identified.

Every patient relapsed after autologous stem cell transplantation, and brentuximab vedotin exposure varied. Data came from immunoSEQ multiplex PCR; TCRdb stores just in-frame clones and leaves some out. In the table there are tens of thousands of clones, 71% of which are singletons. The specimen was peripheral blood mononuclear cells (PBMCs), collected before the second cycle of nivolumab. This TCR derives from a human donor with classical Hodgkin lymphoma. J is TRBJ1-2 and V is TRBV5-4; tentative D call: TRBD1 (6 bases). This chain's CDR3 is CASSSDPGADGTF. The CDR3, as DNA: TGTGCCAGCAGCTCGGACCCAGGGGCTGATGGCACCTTC. Complete variable domain (other parts from reference TRBV5-4 and TRBJ1-2): ETGVTQSPTHLIKTRGQQVTLRCSSQSGHNTVSWYQQALGQGPQFIFQYYREEENGRGNFPPRFSGLQFPNYSSELNVNALELDDSALYLCASSSDPGADGTFGSGTRLTVV.